This TCR beta chain was sequenced for a study of cytomegalovirus exposure and HLA in healthy donors. Notes on the study in general: When a later analysis was performed, an Asian-associated ancestry cluster reportedly had fewer N-insertions than the roughly 670-donor mean.

The CDR3 runs 15 residues. This clone was observed at least ten times. The antigen is not known. This PCR relied on a set of 60 Vbeta primers and 13 Jbeta primers. Sequencing was performed with immunoSEQ multiplex PCR; in TCRdb, only in-frame clones are kept and a portion is missing. There are over 150,000 clones in the sample; about 75% occur only once, and over 1.2% lies in the top ten. The rearrangement uses TRBV21-1 and TRBJ2-1; the D call in the table, TRBD2, was not verified against the DNA. TRBV21-1 is shown as a pseudogene. The sequence derives from a man younger than 30 in good health and CMV-seronegative. Sequenced: PBMCs. CDR3 DNA sequence: TGTGCCAGCCCCTTCGGTCTAGCGGGAGACAATGAGCAGTTCTTC. It translates to CASPFGLAGDNEQFF.